This T cell receptor beta chain was captured in a study of blood T cell repertoires in COVID-19. Study at large: Collection of acute and convalescent COVID-19 samples took place in the United States, Italy and Spain. PBMCs, B-cell-depleted T cells, or T cells provided the cDNA or gDNA that made up the material.

Authors' methods: Amplification of reference gene primers provided the estimated nucleated cell counts. Profiled with immunoSEQ multiplex PCR; TCRdb holds only in-frame clones, not every one. The V and J calls and clone size are taken from that table; D and trimming were inferred from the DNA. The sample lists about 150,000 clones; roughly 89% were seen once. CDR1 is LGHNT, CDR2 FRNRAP, per germline. The CDR3 length is 13 residues. V was cut by 7 bases and J by 8 bases, with 15 bases left in between. The source of this sequence is a man over 45 with acute or convalescent COVID-19. The chain is built from TRBV12-5 and TRBJ2-1, with a weak D call TRBD2 (7 bases). The specimen was peripheral blood. In nucleotides, the CDR3 is TGTGCTAGTGCCCTTGGGGGGGCCGATGAGCAGTTCTTC. Translated, it gives CASALGGADEQFF.